The 29 T cell receptor beta chains reported below all come from one sample, sequenced in a study of STAT5B mutations in CD4+ large granular lymphocyte leukemia. The table came from immunoSEQ multiplex PCR; TCRdb's copy has only in-frame clones and leaves some out. The sample has 30,000 to 40,000 clones, over 65% seen once. Sample: CD4+ T cells from blood buffy coats. The source is a human donor in good health.

J is TRBJ2-7 and V is TRBV9; D is undetermined. V lost 4 bases and J lost 1, with 18 bases in between. The V gene's germline CDR1 is SGDLS and CDR2 YYNGEE. The CDR3 loop spans 16 amino acids. The CDR3 region is CASSTNALGGSYEQYF. CDR3 nucleotides: TGTGCCAGCAGCACAAACGCGCTGGGTGGGTCCTACGAGCAGTACTTC.

Here the CDR3 reads CASNLIRPTSTGELFF. For the CDR3, the DNA is TGTGCCAGTAATTTGATCAGACCCACCAGCACCGGGGAGCTGTTTTTT. The rearrangement links TRBV19 to TRBJ2-2, with no clear D. V lost 7 bases and J 4 bases, leaving 19 bases between the germline ends. This CDR3 contains 16 residues. Germline assignment: CDR1 LNHDA and CDR2 SQIVND (reference sequence).

In nucleotides, the CDR3 is TGTGCCAGTAGGATCAACGGAGGGAGCTCCTACGAGCAGTACTTC. This codes for CASRINGGSSYEQYF. The chain links TRBV19 to TRBJ2-7; D possibly corresponds to TRBD2 (6 bases). V shed 6 bases and J shed 0 bases, with 15 bases lying between them. The CDR3 spans 15 residues. CDR1 LNHDA and CDR2 SQIVND come from the germline V gene (reference sequence).

The chain recombines TRBV7-2 with TRBJ2-5, with 14 bases aligning to TRBD2. This CDR3 is built from 15 residues. V was clipped by 4 bases and J by 5 bases; unmatched bases: 3. Per the germline V gene, CDR1 is SGHTA and CDR2 is FQGNSA. The CDR3 region has the DNA TGTGCCAGCAGCTCGACTAGCGGGGGGGTGGAGACCCAGTACTTC. Protein sequence: CASSSTSGGVETQYF.

This chain joins TRBV12-1 and TRBJ2-5. TRBJ2-7 matches the DNA end more closely, so the J call is doubtful. TRBV12-1 counts as a pseudogene. This CDR3 spans 14 amino acids. The CDR3 nucleotides are TGTGCCAGCAGCGGCGTAGGGGAGAATTACGAGCAGTACTTC. Translated, it gives CASSGVGENYEQYF.

The rearrangement uses TRBV7-2 and TRBJ2-3; no definite D call. Germline CDR1 SGHTA, CDR2 FQGNSA. V lost 0 bases and J 0 bases, leaving 10 bases between the germline ends. CDR3 length: 16 residues. The CDR3 loop reads CASSLAGAVSTDTQYF. The CDR3 DNA reads as TGTGCCAGCAGCTTAGCAGGTGCGGTGAGCACAGATACGCAGTATTTT.

The gene calls are TRBV7-2 and TRBJ1-3; D not resolved. The V gene's germline CDR1 is SGHTA and CDR2 FQGNSA. The CDR3 sequence is 13 residues long. V shed 5 bases and J shed 2 bases, with 7 bases lying between them. The DNA of the CDR3 is TGTGCCAGCAGCCCCACCCCTGGAAACACCATATATTTT. Its translation: CASSPTPGNTIYF.

CDR3 region: CASSIIGQGQETQYF. The CDR3 DNA is TGTGCCAGTAGTATTATAGGCCAGGGCCAGGAGACCCAGTACTTC. The rearrangement uses TRBV19 and TRBJ2-5; TRBD1 might be the D (5 bases). The germline CDR1 and CDR2 sequences are LNHDA and SQIVND (reference sequence). Deletions cut 3 bases from V and 5 bases from J, with 16 bases between. This CDR3 has 15 amino acids.

The chain links TRBV9 to TRBJ2-2, with 8 nucleotides matching TRBD2. The V segment lost 3 bases and the J segment 7 bases; nucleotides outside the gene matches: 11. In germline, CDR1 is SGDLS, CDR2 YYNGEE. The CDR3 runs to 16 residues. In nucleotides, the CDR3 is TGTGCCAGCAGCGCCCCCGGACTAGCCGTGGGCGGGGAGCTGTTTTTT. Its translation: CASSAPGLAVGGELFF.

Regarding this clone: The conserved closing phenylalanine or tryptophan is absent in this CDR3, likely reflecting a read error. No DNA is shown, since the ends of the CDR3 on it are uncertain; the CDR3 is the one TCRdb lists. V and J are TRBV10-1 and TRBJ2-7. The CDR3 is 10 residues long, counting both termini. Germline loops: CDR1 WNHNN, CDR2 SYGVQD (reference sequence). This CDR3 reads CASSESLKGL.

This clone came up a few times. The chain links TRBV2 to TRBJ1-2; TRBD1 matches 7 bases. The CDR3 is 16 residues long. With 6 bases clipped from V and 0 bases from J, the junction kept 10 bases outside the gene matches. Germline CDR1 and CDR2: SNHLY and FYNNEI. The CDR3 coding sequence is TGTGCCAGCAGCGCCCGGGGACAGATGACTAACTATGGCTACACCTTC. Translated: CASSARGQMTNYGYTF.

The chain uses TRBV7-2 and TRBJ2-3; 8 bases agree with TRBD2. Germline values: CDR1 SGHTA, CDR2 FQGNSA. Losses at the gene ends were 3 bases for V and 0 bases for J; bases not matched to a gene: 5. The CDR3 loop spans 16 amino acids. The CDR3 reads CASSFLAGFSTDTQYF. The CDR3 DNA is TGTGCCAGCAGCTTTTTAGCGGGGTTTAGCACAGATACGCAGTATTTT.

In this sample, this clone turned up a few times. The chain employs TRBV4-3 and TRBJ1-2, with unresolved D. The CDR3 contains 13 residues. Per the germline V gene, CDR1 is LGHNA and CDR2 is YSLEER. V was shortened by 0 bases and J by 8 bases, with 10 bases between the two germline ends. This chain's CDR3 is CASSQDFLGGYTF. CDR3 DNA: TGCGCCAGCAGCCAAGACTTCTTGGGGGGCTACACCTTC.

The sample holds a few counts of this clone. V gene TRBV10-2 combines with J gene TRBJ1-5; D remains ambiguous. V was shortened by 6 bases and J by 6 bases, with 18 bases between the two germline ends. This CDR3 has 15 residues. CDR1 WSHSY and CDR2 SAAADI come from the germline V gene. The CDR3, as DNA: TGCGCCAGCAGCCTAGGTGTGGGGTGGGTTCAGCCCCAGCATTTT. Amino acid sequence: CASSLGVGWVQPQHF.

This clone is a singleton in its sample. V gene TRBV6-1 combines with J gene TRBJ2-3, with D tentatively TRBD1 (5 bases). Germline CDR1 reads MNHNS; CDR2 reads SASEGT. This CDR3 has 16 residues. V was clipped by 4 bases and J by 4 bases, with 18 bases between them. CDR3 loop: CASSVVSPPGPDTQYF. The DNA for the CDR3 is TGTGCCAGCAGTGTTGTGAGCCCCCCAGGGCCAGATACGCAGTATTTT.

There are a few counts of this clone. V usage is TRBV25-1 and J usage is TRBJ1-1, with a tentative D call TRBD1 (5 bases). CDR3 length: 15 amino acids. V was shortened by 3 bases and J by 1 base, with 12 bases between the two germline ends. The germline V gene encodes CDR1 MGHDK and CDR2 SYGVNS. The DNA of the CDR3 is TGTGCCAGCAGTGACCTTTCGGGGGGGAACACTGAAGCTTTCTTT. Encoded protein: CASSDLSGGNTEAFF.

The chain uses TRBV5-5 and TRBJ2-2; 11 bases are shared with TRBD2. Germline assignment: CDR1 SGHKS and CDR2 YYEKEE (reference sequence). The CDR3 consists of 18 residues. V lost 1 base to trimming and J lost 0 bases; unmatched junction nucleotides: 5. CDR3 loop: CASSLIYSGGANTGELFF. The CDR3 region has the DNA TGTGCCAGCAGCTTGATCTATAGCGGGGGGGCGAACACCGGGGAGCTGTTTTTT.

The CDR3, as DNA: TGTGCCAGCAGGTTTCAGGGAGGGACAGATACGCAGTATTTT. This translates into CASRFQGGTDTQYF. The chain recombines TRBV2 with TRBJ2-3; TRBD2 aligns across 7 bases. Trimming at V came to 6 bases and at J to 3 bases, leaving 6 bases not matched to a gene. In germline, CDR1 is SNHLY, CDR2 FYNNEI. CDR3 length equals 14 residues.

J is TRBJ1-1 and V is TRBV6-1; D not certain. CDR1 is MNHNS, CDR2 SASEGT, per germline. Trimming took off 4 bases at V and 6 bases at J, with 15 bases between the two ends. This CDR3 has 14 amino acids. The CDR3 coding sequence is TGTGCCAGCAGTGTACCCAACCCGACCCCTGAAGCTTTCTTT. Protein sequence: CASSVPNPTPEAFF.

The chain uses TRBV5-5 and TRBJ1-4, with D perhaps TRBD1 (5 bases). CDR1 is SGHKS and CDR2 is YYEKEE in the germline V gene (reference sequence). Trimming took 4 bases from V and 7 from J, leaving 29 bases between them. The CDR3 runs 19 residues. As DNA, the CDR3 is TGTGCCAGCAGCCCTAAGCCCAAGCAACTCGGGACGGGATTTGAAAAACTGTTTTTT. It is translated as CASSPKPKQLGTGFEKLFF. The whole variable domain, remainder taken from reference TRBV5-5 and TRBJ1-4, is DAGVTQSPTHLIKTRGQQVTLRCSPISGHKSVSWYQQVLGQGPQFIFQYYEKEERGRGNFPDRFSARQFPNYSSELNVNALLLGDSALYLCASSPKPKQLGTGFEKLFFGSGTQLSVL.

This clone was detected only a few times. CDR3 region: CASRGADTIYF. The CDR3 DNA reads TGTGCCAGCAGGGGGGCCGACACCATATATTTT. The genes are TRBV7-7 and TRBJ1-3; perhaps TRBD1 as D (6 bases). V dropped 6 bases and J dropped 8 bases, with 8 bases sitting between them. Germline V gives CDR1 SSHAT, CDR2 FNYEAQ (reference sequence). The CDR3 covers 11 residues.

J is TRBJ2-1 and V is TRBV5-1; tentative D call: TRBD2 (6 bases). The CDR3 is 15 amino acids. The germline V gene has CDR1 SGHRS and CDR2 YFSETQ. Trimming stripped 0 bases from V and 7 bases from J, with 14 bases between. CDR3 loop: CASSLVLGTQNEQFF. The CDR3 DNA follows: TGCGCCAGCAGCTTGGTTCTCGGGACTCAAAATGAGCAGTTCTTC.

This chain uses TRBV6-6 with TRBJ1-5, with a weak D call TRBD1 (5 bases). Trimming removed 7 bases at V and 0 bases at J, with 10 bases between. The CDR3 runs to 14 residues. From germline, CDR1 is MNHNY and CDR2 SVGAGI (reference sequence). CDR3 residues: CASMDNNSNQPQHF. For the CDR3, the DNA is TGTGCCAGCATGGACAATAATAGCAATCAGCCCCAGCATTTT.

CDR3 bases: TGTGCCAGCAGCACAAGAGGGGGGAGAGGGGGCTATCTTCAGTACTTC. Its translation is CASSTRGGRGGYLQYF. The rearrangement links TRBV7-2 to TRBJ2-4; maybe TRBD1 (7 bases). CDR1 is SGHTA, CDR2 FQGNSA, per germline. The CDR3 totals 16 residues. V was trimmed by 5 bases and J by 11 bases, leaving 25 bases between them.

This clone occurred once. The chain couples TRBV5-1 to TRBJ2-2; 15 bases are a match to TRBD2. J was trimmed by 6 bases and V by 4 bases; bases with no gene match: 4. The germline CDR1 and CDR2 sequences are SGHRS and YFSETQ. The CDR3 sequence is 16 residues long. The CDR3 nucleotides are TGCGCCAGCAGCCAAGGGACTAGCGGGAGGTCCGGGGAGCTGTTTTTT. Encoded protein: CASSQGTSGRSGELFF.

The V call is TRBV19, the J call TRBJ2-7, with D tentatively TRBD1 or TRBD2 (5 bases each). The ends were cut back, 3 bases at V and 3 bases at J, with 12 bases in the middle. The germline gives CDR1 LNHDA, CDR2 SQIVND (reference sequence). This CDR3 is built from 14 residues. CDR3: CASSMTVGVYEQYF. DNA for the CDR3: TGTGCCAGTAGTATGACAGTGGGAGTCTACGAGCAGTACTTC.

The chain links TRBV5-4 to TRBJ2-1; 7 positions match TRBD2. The CDR3 runs 15 residues. V shed 0 bases, J shed 0 bases, and the junction held 0 bases outside the gene matches. Germline loops: CDR1 SGHNT, CDR2 YYREEE (reference sequence). The CDR3 sequence: CASSLGGGSYNEQFF. The CDR3 DNA sequence: TGTGCCAGCAGCTTGGGGGGGGGCTCCTACAATGAGCAGTTCTTC.

CDR3 in amino acids: CASSFGGLQETQYF. The CDR3 DNA sequence: TGCGCCAGCAGCTTCGGGGGGTTACAAGAGACCCAGTACTTC. The rearrangement links TRBV5-1 to TRBJ2-5; 7 positions match TRBD2. This CDR3 has 14 residues. From germline, CDR1 is SGHRS and CDR2 YFSETQ. J lost 2 bases, V lost 2 bases, and 3 bases had no gene match.

The chain joins TRBV29-1 to TRBJ1-1; 7 nucleotides align to TRBD1. V shed 4 bases, J shed 10 bases, and the junction held 21 bases outside the gene matches. Germline CDR1 and CDR2: SQVTM and ANQGSEA. The CDR3 contains 16 residues. The CDR3 region is CSVARGQAATAVRAFF. CDR3 coding DNA: TGCAGCGTTGCGAGGGGGCAGGCCGCAACGGCCGTAAGAGCTTTCTTT. The full variable domain, in which reference TRBV29-1 and TRBJ1-1 provide the parts outside the CDR3, is SAVISQKPSRDICQRGTSLTIQCQVDSQVTMMFWYRQQPGQSLTLIATANQGSEATYESGFVIDKFPISRPNLTFSTLTVSNMSPEDSSIYLCSVARGQAATAVRAFFGQGTRLTVV.